The 18 T cell receptor beta chains listed next were all sequenced from one sample in a study of CD8 T cells in Susac syndrome. Reverse transcription used about 0.45 to 1 ug RNA and random hexamers. TCRdb re-called the immunoSEQ multiplex PCR reads through MiXCR, storing one row per CDR3 protein. Among about 27,000 distinct CDR3 sequences, roughly 94% were seen once, and the ten largest hold 0.25% to 0.35%. Sequencing used CD8+ T cells from PBMCs. The source is a human donor in good health.

The chain links TRBV5-6 to TRBJ2-7, with 7 bases that match TRBD2. There are 15 residues in the CDR3. CDR1 and CDR2 (germline): SGHDT, YYEEEE. The J segment lost 4 bases and the V segment lost 0 bases, leaving 7 bases of the junction unmatched. Here the CDR3 DNA reads TGTGCCAGCAGCTTGGGCTTCGGGGGGTCGTACGAGCAGTACTTC. Translated: CASSLGFGGSYEQYF.

The V gene is TRBV7-9, the J gene TRBJ2-7, with D possibly matching TRBD2 (5 bases). With 5 bases removed from V and 4 bases from J, the gap between germline ends came to 24 bases. CDR1 and CDR2 from the germline V gene are SEHNR and FQNEAQ (reference sequence). CDR3 size: 17 residues. The CDR3 loop reads CASSPGETPAPPYEQYF. CDR3 bases: TGTGCCAGCAGCCCCGGGGAGACACCGGCTCCACCATACGAGCAGTACTTC.

The gene calls are TRBV6-1 and TRBJ1-5; TRBD1 aligns across 11 bases. V shed 6 bases, J shed 0 bases, and the junction held 10 bases outside the gene matches. The length of the CDR3 is 18 residues. Germline CDR1 reads MNHNS; CDR2 reads SASEGT. The CDR3 reads CASRRTGGGGHSNQPQHF. CDR3 bases: TGTGCCAGCAGGAGGACAGGGGGCGGGGGACATAGCAATCAGCCCCAGCATTTT.

The chain joins TRBV4-3 to TRBJ2-5; TRBD1 matches 8 bases. The V segment lost 0 bases and the J segment 2 bases; nucleotides outside the gene matches: 8. CDR3 size: 17 residues. In germline, CDR1 is LGHNA, CDR2 YSLEER. CDR3 DNA sequence: TGCGCCAGCAGCCAAGAAACAGGGGGAGCCTTACAAGAGACCCAGTACTTC. It encodes CASSQETGGALQETQYF.

The rearrangement uses TRBV6-4 and TRBJ1-2; weak D call: TRBD1 (5 bases). Germline assignment: CDR1 MRHNA and CDR2 SNTAGT. CDR3 size: 11 residues. V was shortened by 2 bases and J by 7 bases, with 5 bases between the two germline ends. The CDR3 nucleotides read TGTGCCAGCAGTGACGGGGGTGGCTACACCTTC. Protein: CASSDGGGYTF.

The CDR3 bases are TGTGCTAGTGGTTTGGGGGGGACAGGACCAAACACTGAAGCTTTCTTT. Translating it yields CASGLGGTGPNTEAFF. The V and J genes are TRBV12-5 and TRBJ1-1; 8 bases line up with TRBD1. J gave up 2 bases and V 1 base, and 6 bases lay outside the gene matches. Looked up from germline, CDR1 is LGHNT and CDR2 is FRNRAP. This CDR3 contains 16 residues.

The chain uses TRBV11-2 and TRBJ2-5; 7 nucleotides match TRBD2. The germline CDR1 and CDR2 sequences are SGHAT and FQNNGV. The CDR3 consists of 15 residues. V shed 1 base and J 5 bases; nucleotides not matched to a gene: 7. The CDR3 bases are TGTGCCAGCAGCTTAGTCCCGCGGGGAGGGGAGACCCAGTACTTC. This translates into CASSLVPRGGETQYF.

The rearrangement links TRBV7-9 to TRBJ2-7; D gene unclear. V lost 5 bases, J lost 3 bases, and 11 bases lay in between. CDR3 size: 13 residues. The V gene's germline CDR1 is SEHNR and CDR2 FQNEAQ (reference sequence). The CDR3 sequence: CASSLGYDYEQYF. CDR3 DNA sequence: TGTGCCAGCAGCCTGGGGTATGACTACGAGCAGTACTTC.

J is TRBJ2-6 and V is TRBV6-1; a weak D match, TRBD1 (5 bases). V gave up 5 bases and J gave up 0 bases, with 8 bases separating them. The CDR3 is made up of 15 amino acids. CDR1 MNHNS and CDR2 SASEGT come from the germline V gene. The CDR3 loop reads CASSIDSSGANVLTF. CDR3 bases: TGTGCCAGCAGTATTGACAGCTCTGGGGCCAACGTCCTGACTTTC.

The CDR3 bases are TGTGCCAGCAGTTACTCGACGGGCGAGCAGTACTTC. It yields the protein CASSYSTGEQYF. The chain employs TRBV6-5 and TRBJ2-7; unclear D gene. The CDR3 has 12 amino acids. Germline CDR1 is MNHEY and CDR2 is SVGAGI. V was pared by 0 bases and J by 6 bases, with 6 bases between.

V gene TRBV7-2 combines with J gene TRBJ1-4, with D maybe TRBD1 (6 bases). The CDR3 is 15 amino acids. Germline assignment: CDR1 SGHTA and CDR2 FQGNSA. V lost 8 bases, J lost 8 bases, and 21 bases lay in between. The CDR3 here is CASAPRAGEGEKLFF. As DNA, the CDR3 is TGTGCCAGCGCCCCGAGGGCAGGGGAAGGCGAAAAACTGTTTTTT.

The chain recombines TRBV2 with TRBJ2-1; no clear D. CDR3 length: 13 residues. Germline V gives CDR1 SNHLY, CDR2 FYNNEI. V lost 0 bases and J 3 bases, leaving 3 bases between the germline ends. The CDR3 spells CASSEAGYNEQFF. CDR3 nucleotides: TGTGCCAGCAGTGAAGCCGGCTACAATGAGCAGTTCTTC.

A remark on this clonotype: Relative to the germline gene, one junction end is altered; a read error may explain this. This chain connects TRBV5-1 to TRBJ2-7, with D perhaps TRBD1 or TRBD2 (5 bases each). CDR1 is SGHRS, CDR2 YFSETQ, per germline. CDR3 size: 17 residues. The CDR3 sequence is CASSPGPPGAVGYEQHF. In nucleotides, the CDR3 is TGCGCCAGCAGCCCGGGGCCCCCCGGGGCGGTGGGCTACGAGCAGCACTTC. Full variable domain (remainder filled in from reference TRBV5-1 and TRBJ2-7): KAGVTQTPRYLIKTRGQQVTLSCSPISGHRSVSWYQQTPGQGLQFLFEYFSETQRNKGNFPGRFSGRQFSNSRSEMNVSTLELGDSALYLCASSPGPPGAVGYEQHFGPGTRLTVT.

J is TRBJ1-3 and V is TRBV4-1, with D unclear. V was cut by 8 bases and J by 7 bases, with 15 bases left in between. In germline, CDR1 is MGHRA, CDR2 YSYEKL. This CDR3 comprises 13 residues. For the CDR3, the DNA is TGCGCCAGCGGCGACGGATTATGGAACACCATATATTTT. Protein: CASGDGLWNTIYF.

The chain uses TRBV10-3 and TRBJ1-1, with D possibly being TRBD1 (5 bases). V was pared by 4 bases and J by 2 bases, with 17 bases between. The germline V gene has CDR1 ENHRY and CDR2 SYGVKD. CDR3 size: 16 residues. The CDR3 sequence: CAISARVSSSNTEAFF. The CDR3 DNA sequence: TGTGCCATCAGTGCCAGGGTATCTTCCTCTAACACTGAAGCTTTCTTT.

In the case of this clonotype: At one of its ends the junction is not consistent with the germline gene, which may arise from a read error. The V and J genes are TRBV13 and TRBJ1-1, with a weak D call TRBD1 (5 bases). This CDR3 is 12 amino acids long. The V gene's germline CDR1 is PRHDT and CDR2 FYEKMQ (reference sequence). CDR3 sequence reads: CATTTRGTEAFF. CDR3 nucleotides: TGTGCCACCACAACGAGGGGAACTGAAGCCTTCTTT.

The rearrangement links TRBV20-1 to TRBJ1-2; a possible D gene is TRBD1 (5 bases). Germline V lookup: CDR1 DFQATT, CDR2 SNEGSKA (reference sequence). Trimming stripped 5 bases from V and 8 bases from J, with 24 bases between. The CDR3 sequence is 15 residues long. The chain's CDR3 is CSAPENGVRGGGYTF. CDR3 DNA: TGCAGTGCTCCTGAAAACGGAGTAAGGGGAGGGGGCTACACCTTC.

The chain joins TRBV9 to TRBJ2-7; D unclear. CDR3 size: 15 residues. V lost 0 bases to trimming and J lost 4 bases, with 14 bases between them. From germline, CDR1 is SGDLS and CDR2 YYNGEE. The CDR3 here is CASSVAEVGFYEQYF. CDR3 bases: TGTGCCAGCAGCGTAGCTGAGGTCGGTTTTTACGAGCAGTACTTC.